These 5 T cell receptor beta chains share one sample of origin, sequenced in a study of cytomegalovirus exposure and HLA in healthy donors listed by TCRdb under 2017. Library method: the immunoSEQ multiplex PCR assay. Sourced from immuneACCESS, this table was stored by TCRdb with only in-frame sequences that have V and J called. A share of the clones is absent; for the studies checked, an unresolved V gene accounts for under half, and the remainder has no known explanation. This sample is represented by about 56,000 clones; about 95% of them were singletons. The ten largest clones capture 0.9% to 1.5% of the sample. Sequencing was carried out using PBMCs. The receptors stem from a woman between 18 and 29 years old in good health and CMV-seronegative.

The chain has TRBV5-1 and TRBJ2-7, with 8 bases aligning to TRBD1. Germline V gene lookup returns CDR1 SGHRS and CDR2 YFSETQ. V lost 4 bases to trimming and J lost 2 bases; unmatched junction nucleotides: 5. The CDR3 length is 14 residues. The CDR3, as DNA: TGCGCCAGCAGCGCGCGGACAGGGCCCTACGAGCAGTACTTC. Its protein is CASSARTGPYEQYF.

The genes are TRBV7-3 and TRBJ2-7, with D possibly being TRBD2 (6 bases). This CDR3 contains 12 residues. The germline V gene has CDR1 SGHTA and CDR2 FQGTGA. V gave up 5 bases and J gave up 7 bases, with 12 bases separating them. Here the CDR3 DNA reads TGTGCCAGCAGCCCGGGAGTTGGAGAGCAGTACTTC. It translates to CASSPGVGEQYF.

Only one count was recorded for this clone. V is TRBV30 and J is TRBJ2-7; D might be TRBD1 (5 bases). This CDR3 spans 14 amino acids. V shed 1 base and J shed 3 bases, with 13 bases lying between them. Germline loops: CDR1 GTSNPN, CDR2 SVGIG (reference sequence). CDR3 region: CAWSGQGYNYEQYF. The CDR3 DNA follows: TGTGCCTGGAGTGGGCAGGGCTATAACTACGAGCAGTACTTC. Together with reference TRBV30 and TRBJ2-7, the CDR3 gives the full variable domain: SQTIHQWPATLVQPVGSPLSLECTVEGTSNPNLYWYRQAAGRGLQLLFYSVGIGQISSEVPQNLSASRPQDRQFILSSKKLLLSDSGFYLCAWSGQGYNYEQYFGPGTRLTVT.

The chain employs TRBV4-3 and TRBJ2-3; 9 nucleotides match TRBD2. Germline values: CDR1 LGHNA, CDR2 YSLEER. This CDR3 has 15 residues. Trimming cost V 5 bases and J 0 bases; bases outside gene matches: 3. This chain's CDR3 is CASSWAGGSTDTQYF. CDR3 coding DNA: TGCGCCAGCAGCTGGGCGGGGGGGAGCACAGATACGCAGTATTTT.

CDR3 bases: TGTGCCGGAAAGGGGATAGTGGACACTGAAGCTTTCTTT. Translating gives CAGKGIVDTEAFF. The rearrangement uses TRBV7-2 and TRBJ1-1; a possible D gene is TRBD1 (5 bases). The germline V gene has CDR1 SGHTA and CDR2 FQGNSA. The CDR3 totals 13 residues. V lost 11 bases and J 3 bases, leaving 16 bases between the germline ends.